This TCR beta chain was recorded in a study of glioma-infiltrating T cells. Study context: Presurgical dexamethasone in glioma patients lasted six or fewer days. General study points: Non-neoplastic patients had below-expected tissue-blood divergence, while all gliomas exceeded expectation.

The V end lost 0 bases, the J end lost 1 base, and 11 bases lay between the germline ends. Germline lookup yields CDR1 SNHLY and CDR2 FYNNEI. The CDR3 loop spans 16 amino acids. The iRepertoire nested amplicon-rescue multiplex PCR amplified TCR alpha and beta CDR3s from RNA. Via MiXCR, TCRdb re-called the multiplex PCR reads, giving one row per CDR3 protein. Here the sample spans roughly 350,000 distinct CDR3 sequences, 41% being singletons. This clonotype was seen a handful of times. The target antigen is unknown. This chain uses TRBV2 with TRBJ2-3; D might be TRBD2 (6 bases). The receptor comes from a human donor with low-grade glioma or glioblastoma, undergoing nonglioma brain surgery, or in good health (not recorded which). The sequenced material came from glioma tissue, nonneoplastic brain tissue, or PBMCs (not recorded which). The CDR3 spells CASSEAWGLRTDTQYF. CDR3 coding DNA: TGTGCCAGCAGTGAAGCTTGGGGACTTCGCACAGATACGCAGTATTTT.